Listed here are 2 T cell receptor beta chains from one sample, sequenced in a study of blood T cell repertoires in COVID-19. Sequenced by immunoSEQ multiplex PCR; TCRdb stores in-frame clones only, minus some. Of 55,000 to 65,000 clones in the sample, approximately 91% were seen once. The sequenced material came from peripheral blood. The source of these receptors is a woman aged 60-75 years with active COVID-19.

The V call is TRBV7-6, the J call TRBJ2-4; 12 bases match TRBD2. CDR3 length equals 18 residues. The J segment lost 0 bases and the V segment lost 5 bases, leaving 8 bases of the junction unmatched. CDR1 and CDR2 from the germline V gene are SGHVS and FNYEAQ. CDR3: CASSPGLAGLLAKNIQYF. The CDR3 bases are TGTGCCAGCAGCCCCGGACTAGCGGGGCTCCTAGCCAAAAACATTCAGTACTTC.

This chain links TRBV19 with TRBJ2-7; 7 bases map to TRBD1. This CDR3 has 14 residues. In germline, CDR1 is LNHDA, CDR2 SQIVND (reference sequence). Trimming removed 7 bases from V and 2 bases from J; junction bases left unmatched: 8. CDR3 region: CASTNRGTPYEQYF. The CDR3 bases are TGTGCCAGTACTAACAGGGGAACCCCCTACGAGCAGTACTTC.